The source of this T cell receptor beta chain is a study of T cells in Graves' hyperthyroidism and ophthalmopathy. The table lists this clonotype with a few counts. Calling Graves' hyperthyroidism stable meant ophthalmopathy did not progress within 18 months. Exclusion criteria comprised uncontrolled infection, other autoimmune disease, pregnancy or lactation. Clinical symptoms, serum thyroxine and TRAb, thyroid ultrasound and orbital computed tomography together formed the diagnostic basis. PBMCs were derived from roughly 10 ml fresh peripheral blood. This CDR3 spans 15 amino acids. Trimming shortened V by 6 bases and J by 4 bases, and 15 bases separated the two germline ends. Amplification of TCR beta CDR3 regions was performed using RNA transcripts as template. The HTBI primer set served for first-round RT-PCR of the TCR CDR3. TCRdb redid the calling of the multiplex PCR reads with MiXCR, one entry per CDR3 protein. The sample contains about 700,000 distinct CDR3 sequences, around 15% of which appear only once.

The chain employs TRBV12-3 or TRBV12-4 and TRBJ2-2, with D maybe TRBD1 (6 bases). What was sequenced was blood. The receptor comes from a woman under 30 with Graves' hyperthyroidism. The DNA for the CDR3 is TGTGCCAGCAGGATTATAAGGGGGACCACCGGGGAGCTGTTTTTT. It specifies CASRIIRGTTGELFF.